This T cell receptor (beta chain) was recorded in a study of cytomegalovirus exposure and HLA in healthy donors. Amplification used 60 Vbeta primers and 13 Jbeta primers. Libraries were prepared by immunoSEQ multiplex PCR; TCRdb keeps only in-frame clonotypes and omits some of them. The table includes 140,000 to 150,000 clones, 60% to 85% detected once. Regarding the study as a whole: Later analysis placed DRB1 highest and HLA-C lowest in TCR association rates, which differed by HLA locus. Associated with HLA alleles at 0.05 false discovery rate in a later analysis were 16,951 TCR beta sequences. As was reported, the classifier diagnosed cytomegalovirus status with high specificity and sensitivity.

As to this clone: The antigen remains undetermined.

The TCR was taken from a man aged 25 to 45 in good health and CMV-seronegative. Material for sequencing was PBMCs.

The CDR3 region is CAISGGGDFTDTQYF. The CDR3 nucleotides are TGTGCCATCAGTGGAGGAGGGGACTTCACAGATACGCAGTATTTT. This chain uses TRBV10-3 with TRBJ2-3, with D possibly matching TRBD2 (6 bases). This CDR3 is 15 amino acids long. Germline V gene lookup returns CDR1 ENHRY and CDR2 SYGVKD. Between the trimmed V and J ends, which lost 4 bases and 2 bases, there was a span of 13 bases.